Described below is a single T cell receptor (beta chain) sequence and its context. Its matching antigen is unknown. The sample comes from a study of OX40 agonist ivuxolimab in advanced cancers. Study information: Dose-escalation patients had hepatocellular carcinoma, melanoma, renal cell or head and neck cancer.

Study-wide findings and caveats: There was clonal expansion of CD4+ and CD8+ blood T cells by week 6 at 0.1 to 3.0 mg/kg.

CDR1 LGHNA and CDR2 YSLEER come from the germline V gene. The CDR3 spans 14 residues. Trimming took 4 bases from V and 6 from J, leaving 13 bases between them. Only in-frame clones appear in the TCRdb table, and some are missing; sequencing was by immunoSEQ multiplex PCR. This sample yields approximately 86,000 clones, of which around 84% are seen a single time; 6.5% belongs to the top ten. This chain links TRBV4-3 with TRBJ2-1; D is ambiguous. The sample was CD4+ or CD8+ T cells sorted from blood, taken in a trial of the OX40 agonist ivuxolimab. The sequence derives from an adult with an advanced solid tumor such as melanoma, head and neck, liver or kidney cancer. This chain's CDR3 is CASSLGSGVNEQFF. The CDR3 bases are TGCGCCAGCAGCCTCGGCTCTGGGGTCAATGAGCAGTTCTTC.